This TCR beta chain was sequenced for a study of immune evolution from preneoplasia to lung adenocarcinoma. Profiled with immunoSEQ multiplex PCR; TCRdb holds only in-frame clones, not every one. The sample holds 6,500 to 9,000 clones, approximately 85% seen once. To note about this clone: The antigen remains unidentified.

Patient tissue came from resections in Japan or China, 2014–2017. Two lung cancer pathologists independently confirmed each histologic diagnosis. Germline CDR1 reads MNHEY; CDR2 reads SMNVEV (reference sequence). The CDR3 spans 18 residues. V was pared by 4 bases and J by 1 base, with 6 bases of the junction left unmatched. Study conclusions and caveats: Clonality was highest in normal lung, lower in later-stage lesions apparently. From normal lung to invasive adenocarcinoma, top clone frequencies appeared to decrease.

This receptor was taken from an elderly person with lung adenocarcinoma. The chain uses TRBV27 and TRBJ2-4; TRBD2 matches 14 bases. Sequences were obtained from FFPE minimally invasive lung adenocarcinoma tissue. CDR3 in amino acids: CASSYSTSGRGAKNIQYF. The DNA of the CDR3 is TGTGCCAGCAGTTACTCGACTAGCGGGAGGGGGGCCAAAAACATTCAGTACTTC.